This T cell receptor beta chain is drawn from a study of blood T cell repertoires in COVID-19. TCRdb keeps only in-frame clones here, not all; method: immunoSEQ multiplex PCR. Of 300,000 to 400,000 clones in the sample, more than 75% were seen once. The germline V gene has CDR1 MGHRA and CDR2 YSYEKL. Trimming took 0 bases from V and 2 from J; bases not matched to a gene: 9. The CDR3 has 18 residues. This clone was counted once. V and J are TRBV4-1 and TRBJ1-4; TRBD1 matches at 7 bases. The receptor's source is a woman aged 30 to 39 with acute COVID-19. What was sequenced was PBMCs or T cells enriched from blood (not recorded which). In DNA form, the CDR3 reads TGCGCCAGCAGCCAAGAACCACAGGGGCCTGGGACTAATGAAAAACTGTTTTTT. Its translation is CASSQEPQGPGTNEKLFF.